This T cell receptor beta chain was sequenced in a study of blood T cell repertoires in COVID-19. Sequencing was performed with immunoSEQ multiplex PCR; in TCRdb, only in-frame clones are kept and a portion is missing. The table records under 300,000 clones, 75% to 95% of them present only once. The CDR3 runs 13 residues. V was clipped by 1 base and J by 0 bases, with 3 bases between them. In germline, CDR1 is LGHNT, CDR2 FRNRAP. The sequencing input was PBMCs or T cells enriched from blood (not recorded which). The sequence was collected from a woman between 18 and 29 years old who had recovered from COVID-19. The chain recombines TRBV12-5 with TRBJ1-2; no clear D gene. The CDR3: CASGLATNYGYTF. Written as DNA, the CDR3 is TGTGCTAGTGGTTTGGCTACTAACTATGGCTACACCTTC.